Following are 8 T cell receptor beta chains from one sample sequenced in a study of blood T cell repertoires in COVID-19. Produced via immunoSEQ multiplex PCR; TCRdb's table is partial and in-frame only. The sample consists of tens of thousands of clones, more than 75% of them appearing once. Sequencing was performed on peripheral blood. The receptors were gathered from a human donor in a cohort sampled during active COVID-19.

The chain joins TRBV27 to TRBJ1-6, with 7 bases matching TRBD1. The V gene's germline CDR1 is MNHEY and CDR2 SMNVEV (reference sequence). J lost 8 bases, V lost 6 bases, and 10 bases had no gene match. CDR3 length equals 15 residues. The CDR3: CASSLRRQGDSPLHF. CDR3 in DNA: TGTGCCAGCAGCCTCAGGCGGCAGGGGGATTCACCCCTCCACTTT.

The chain recombines TRBV5-1 with TRBJ2-7, with D perhaps TRBD1 (6 bases). V lost 4 bases, J lost 3 bases, and 17 bases lay in between. There are 15 residues in the CDR3. Germline lookup yields CDR1 SGHRS and CDR2 YFSETQ. The chain's CDR3 is CASSRGQLPHYEQYF. Here the CDR3 DNA reads TGCGCCAGCAGCCGGGGACAACTACCTCACTACGAGCAGTACTTC.

J is TRBJ1-1 and V is TRBV3-1 (or the pseudogene TRBV3-2), with a possible D match to TRBD1 (6 bases). The germline V gene has CDR1 LGHDT and CDR2 YNNKEL (reference sequence). The CDR3 consists of 14 residues. Trimming stripped 2 bases from V and 5 bases from J, with 12 bases between. The CDR3 protein is CASSQIQGRTEAFF. The CDR3 DNA reads as TGTGCCAGCAGCCAAATACAGGGTAGGACTGAAGCTTTCTTT.

The V gene is TRBV2, the J gene TRBJ2-2; 8 nucleotides agree with TRBD1. Germline lookup yields CDR1 SNHLY and CDR2 FYNNEI. V gave up 6 bases and J gave up 9 bases; unmatched junction bases: 9. This CDR3 spans 14 amino acids. CDR3 sequence reads: CASRKTDRGRELFF. In DNA, the CDR3 is TGTGCCAGCAGGAAGACTGACAGGGGCCGGGAGCTGTTTTTT.

This clone has only a few counts. The chain recombines TRBV7-9 with TRBJ1-6; 9 bases are a match to TRBD1. J lost 7 bases, V lost 5 bases, and 15 bases had no gene match. The CDR3 is 18 residues long. Germline V gene lookup returns CDR1 SEHNR and CDR2 FQNEAQ (reference sequence). CDR3 DNA: TGTGCCAGCAGCGTGTTGATGGATCCGGGACAGGGAAATTCACCCCTCCACTTT. Translation gives CASSVLMDPGQGNSPLHF.

V gene TRBV5-1 combines with J gene TRBJ2-6, with a weak D call TRBD1 (6 bases). Trimming pared 0 bases from V and 1 base from J, leaving 17 bases between. CDR3 length: 19 amino acids. Germline values: CDR1 SGHRS, CDR2 YFSETQ. The DNA for the CDR3 is TGCGCCAGCAGCTTGGGGGGGCAGATTGCCTATTCTGGGGCCAACGTCCTGACTTTC. As protein: CASSLGGQIAYSGANVLTF.

V usage is TRBV19 and J usage is TRBJ2-5, with a possible D match to TRBD2 (7 bases). The V gene lost 1 base and the J gene lost 2 bases, with 14 bases spanning the gap. Per germline, CDR1 LNHDA and CDR2 SQIVND (reference sequence). The CDR3 has 16 residues. Here the CDR3 reads CASSIVGGRRQETQYF. CDR3 DNA: TGTGCCAGTAGTATAGTCGGGGGGCGAAGGCAAGAGACCCAGTACTTC.

The chain is built from TRBV7-2 and TRBJ2-2; the D gene is possibly TRBD2 (6 bases). Germline CDR1 is SGHTA and CDR2 is FQGNSA. The CDR3 runs to 16 residues. V shed 5 bases and J shed 0 bases, with 13 bases lying between them. The DNA for the CDR3 is TGTGCCAGCAGCCCCACTAGCACGGCGAACACCGGGGAGCTGTTTTTT. Its protein is CASSPTSTANTGELFF.